The rows below give T cell receptor beta chains drawn from one sample of a study of pediatric ulcerative colitis. The assay was immunoSEQ multiplex PCR, and TCRdb's table has in-frame clones only and misses some. The table includes tens of thousands of clones, 70% to 90% detected once. Sequenced material: blood. The receptors come from a girl aged 5-17 years with moderate ulcerative colitis. The CDR3 runs from the conserved cysteine through the conserved F or W. The D gene is left open where the match is weak. Size is stated for part of the rows, as once, few or many counts, or as a class when the clone is expanded.

size: -; J: TRBJ2-2; V: TRBV2; D: TRBD1; DNA: TGTGCCAGCACGGGACAGGGGGCGGCCGGGGAGCTGTTTTTT; CDR3: CASTGQGAAGELFF
size: once; J: TRBJ2-1; V: TRBV4-3; D: TRBD1; DNA: TGCGCCAGCAGCCGGAAGGGGGCTTACAATGAGCAGTTCTTC; CDR3: CASSRKGAYNEQFF
size: -; J: TRBJ1-1; V: TRBV5-1; D: -; DNA: TGCGCCAGCAGCTTGACCACGACAGGTGGAGACACTGAAGCTTTCTTT; CDR3: CASSLTTTGGDTEAFF
size: -; J: TRBJ1-5; V: TRBV27; D: -; DNA: TGTGCCAGCAGTTTATCTAGTGGCAGTTATAGCAATCAGCCCCAGCATTTT; CDR3: CASSLSSGSYSNQPQHF
size: once; J: TRBJ2-7; V: TRBV4-1; D: TRBD1; DNA: TGCGCCAGCAGCCGCATCCGGGACAGTTCCTACGAGCAGTACTTC; CDR3: CASSRIRDSSYEQYF
size: -; J: TRBJ2-2; V: TRBV2; D: -; DNA: TGTGCCAGCAGTGAATCCCCGAACACCGGGGAGCTGTTTTTT; CDR3: CASSESPNTGELFF
size: -; J: TRBJ2-4; V: TRBV19; D: -; DNA: TGTGCCAGTAGCCAGGGGGGCATTCAGTACTTC; CDR3: CASSQGGIQYF
size: -; J: TRBJ2-3; V: TRBV6-1; D: -; DNA: TGTGCCACCTCTGGCAAAGGCACAGATACGCAGTATTTT; CDR3: CATSGKGTDTQYF
size: -; J: TRBJ2-1; V: TRBV11-2; D: TRBD2; DNA: TGTGCCAGCAGCTCCTATAGACAGCGGGGAGCCACCTACAATGAGCAGTTCTTC; CDR3: CASSSYRQRGATYNEQFF
size: -; J: TRBJ1-2; V: TRBV4-1; D: -; DNA: TGCGCCAGCAGCCAAGAGAGAGCAGTCTATGGCTACACCTTC; CDR3: CASSQERAVYGYTF
size: -; J: TRBJ2-3; V: TRBV9; D: TRBD1; DNA: TGTGCCAGCAGCAGAGGGACAGGGCGCACAGATACGCAGTATTTT; CDR3: CASSRGTGRTDTQYF
size: -; J: TRBJ2-3; V: TRBV7-9; D: -; DNA: TGTGCCAGCAGCTTAATAGGTCACAGGGCTGGAGGTTCGACAGATACGCAGTATTTT; CDR3: CASSLIGHRAGGSTDTQYF
size: -; J: TRBJ2-7; V: TRBV7-2; D: TRBD2; DNA: TGTGCCAGCAGCCTCCCAAGGGCCGCGGGGGGCGAGCAGTACTTC; CDR3: CASSLPRAAGGEQYF
size: -; J: TRBJ2-3; V: TRBV19; D: -; DNA: TGTGCCAGTAGTCCAGACAAAAGGCTCACAGATACGCAGTATTTT; CDR3: CASSPDKRLTDTQYF
size: -; J: TRBJ1-3; V: TRBV30; D: -; DNA: TGTGCCTGGAGTGTGCGAGACACCATATATTTT; CDR3: CAWSVRDTIYF
size: -; J: TRBJ2-3; V: TRBV9; D: -; DNA: TGTGCCAGCAGCGTAAACGGAGGGGCGGATACGCAGTATTTT; CDR3: CASSVNGGADTQYF
size: -; J: TRBJ2-3; V: TRBV5-4; D: -; DNA: TGTGCCAGCAGCTTGTGGAGCACAGATACGCAGTATTTT; CDR3: CASSLWSTDTQYF
size: -; J: TRBJ1-1; V: TRBV30; D: -; DNA: TGTGCCTGGAGTGCCCAAGTGAACACTGAAGCTTTCTTT; CDR3: CAWSAQVNTEAFF
size: -; J: TRBJ2-7; V: TRBV6-1; D: -; DNA: TGTGCCAGCAGTGTTAGTACAGGTCTCGTTTTCTACGAGCAGTACTTC; CDR3: CASSVSTGLVFYEQYF
size: few; J: TRBJ1-4; V: TRBV5-1; D: TRBD1; DNA: TGCGCCAGCAGCTTAGGCAGGGGGCGCGAAGGACTGTTTTTT; CDR3: CASSLGRGREGLFF
size: -; J: TRBJ2-7; V: TRBV30; D: -; DNA: TGTGCCTGGCTTTCGACGGACACTTCCTACGAGCAGTACTTC; CDR3: CAWLSTDTSYEQYF
size: -; J: TRBJ2-5; V: TRBV6-6; D: -; DNA: TGTGCCAGCAGTTACTCTCAAGAGACCCAGTACTTC; CDR3: CASSYSQETQYF
size: -; J: TRBJ2-3; V: TRBV7-3; D: -; DNA: TGTGCCAGCAGTTTCCAGGCAGATACGCAGTATTTT; CDR3: CASSFQADTQYF
size: -; J: TRBJ2-7; V: TRBV9; D: -; DNA: TGTGCCAGCAGCGTAGGTCAGGGGTTATCGTCCTACGAGCAGTACTTC; CDR3: CASSVGQGLSSYEQYF
size: -; J: TRBJ1-3; V: TRBV4-1; D: TRBD1; DNA: TGCGCCAGCAGCCCCTACTTTAGGACAGGTGAAGCTGGAAACACCATATATTTT; CDR3: CASSPYFRTGEAGNTIYF
size: -; J: TRBJ2-7; V: TRBV5-1; D: -; DNA: TGCGCCAGCAGCTTGGGCCCCGGGACAAACTACGAGCAGTACTTC; CDR3: CASSLGPGTNYEQYF
size: -; J: TRBJ1-3; V: TRBV28; D: -; DNA: TGTGCCAGCAGTTTCAAAGGAGGTCACGGAAACACCATATATTTT; CDR3: CASSFKGGHGNTIYF
size: -; J: TRBJ2-2; V: TRBV6-1; D: TRBD1; DNA: TGTGCCAGCAGATTAGGGACAGCGAACACCGGGGAGCTGTTTTTT; CDR3: CASRLGTANTGELFF
size: few; J: TRBJ2-1; V: TRBV5-1; D: -; DNA: TGCGCCAGCAGCTCAACACCGGGTACATGGGGGAATGAGCAGTTCTTC; CDR3: CASSSTPGTWGNEQFF
size: -; J: TRBJ2-1; V: TRBV14; D: -; DNA: TGTGCCAGCAGCAGGTCTAAGGGTGGAAATGAGCAGTTCTTC; CDR3: CASSRSKGGNEQFF
size: -; J: TRBJ2-7; V: TRBV7-3; D: TRBD2; DNA: TGTGCCAGCAGCTCATACACCAGCGGGGGGCAATCCTACGAGCAGTACTTC; CDR3: CASSSYTSGGQSYEQYF
size: once; J: TRBJ1-1; V: TRBV7-2; D: -; DNA: TGTGCCAGCAGCTTAGGCCCGGCGGCCCCCCATTTTGGGACTGAAGCTTTCTTT; CDR3: CASSLGPAAPHFGTEAFF
size: once; J: TRBJ2-2; V: TRBV7-8; D: TRBD2; DNA: TGTGCCAGCAGCCTCAGAACTAGCGGAGCGAACACCGGGGAGCTGTTTTTT; CDR3: CASSLRTSGANTGELFF
size: -; J: TRBJ1-1; V: TRBV2; D: TRBD1; DNA: TGTGCCAGCAGTGAGACAGGGGCGGCCACTGAAGCTTTCTTT; CDR3: CASSETGAATEAFF
size: -; J: TRBJ2-7; V: TRBV19; D: -; DNA: TGTGCCAGTAGTATAGGGGACGCCTCCTACGAGCAGTACTTC; CDR3: CASSIGDASYEQYF
size: -; J: TRBJ1-5; V: TRBV6-5; D: -; DNA: TGTGCCAGCAAGCCTCGGAGGGCATCCAATCAGCCCCAGCATTTT; CDR3: CASKPRRASNQPQHF
size: -; J: TRBJ1-1; V: TRBV6-5; D: -; DNA: TGTGCCAGCAGTTACTCACAGAACACTGAAGCTTTCTTT; CDR3: CASSYSQNTEAFF
size: -; J: TRBJ2-7; V: TRBV27; D: TRBD2; DNA: TGTGCCAGCAGTTTGGGGCTAGCGGATGGGCACGAGCAGTACTTC; CDR3: CASSLGLADGHEQYF
size: -; J: TRBJ2-7; V: TRBV7-9; D: -; DNA: TGTGCCAGCAGCCCCCGGGACTCATTGGGGGAGCAGTACTTC; CDR3: CASSPRDSLGEQYF
size: few; J: TRBJ2-2; V: TRBV4-1; D: -; DNA: TGCGCCAGCAGCCAAGATCCGGGACGGAACACCGGGGAGCTGTTTTTT; CDR3: CASSQDPGRNTGELFF
size: -; J: TRBJ2-5; V: TRBV30; D: -; DNA: TGTGCATCGAGTCTTGGGCCTAAGGAGACCCAGTACTTC; CDR3: CASSLGPKETQYF
size: -; J: TRBJ2-5; V: TRBV6-6; D: -; DNA: TGTGCCAGCAGTTTTGGGATCCAAGAGACCCAGTACTTC; CDR3: CASSFGIQETQYF
size: -; J: TRBJ2-7; V: TRBV2; D: TRBD2; DNA: TGTGCCAGCAGTATCGGGACTAGCGGGCAGTACTTC; CDR3: CASSIGTSGQYF
size: -; J: TRBJ2-5; V: TRBV13; D: -; DNA: TGTGCCAGCAGCTCCCCCTACTCCCAGGGTATAGAGACCCAGTACTTC; CDR3: CASSSPYSQGIETQYF
size: -; J: TRBJ2-7; V: TRBV19; D: TRBD2; DNA: TGTGCCAGTAGTATGGGGGCTAGCGGGAGCGACGAGCAGTACTTC; CDR3: CASSMGASGSDEQYF
size: -; J: TRBJ2-2; V: TRBV5-6; D: -; DNA: TGTGCCAGCATCCACCGCAGGGGGGCCTATAGCGGGGAGCTGTTTTTT; CDR3: CASIHRRGAYSGELFF